This T cell receptor (beta chain) was obtained from a study of blood T cell repertoires in COVID-19. Study information: Samples came from the United States, Italy and Spain, spanning acute and convalescent COVID-19. The cDNA or gDNA used as material had been derived from T cells, B-cell-depleted T cells, or PBMCs.

Germline V gene sequence: CDR1 SGDLS, CDR2 YYNGEE. The CDR3 is 12 amino acids. With V trimmed by 6 bases and J by 4 bases, 3 bases remained unmatched. Source study methods: Counts of nucleated cells, estimated from reference gene primer amplification, were obtained. Generated by immunoSEQ multiplex PCR, the TCRdb table keeps only in-frame clones and is missing some. D and trimming were read from the DNA, whereas the V and J calls and clone size are those reported in that table. The profile shows approximately 120,000 clones, roughly 84% of them singletons. This receptor was identified in a woman older than 75 with active or convalescent COVID-19. V usage is TRBV9 and J usage is TRBJ1-2, with 7 nucleotides matching TRBD1. The sample comprised peripheral blood. The CDR3 coding sequence is TGTGCCAGCAACAGGGGTCGCTATGGCTACACCTTC. Translated: CASNRGRYGYTF.